The T cell receptor (beta chain) under discussion was sequenced for a study of tissue T cells after allogeneic stem cell transplantation. TCRdb's table, derived via immunoSEQ multiplex PCR, lists solely in-frame clones and lacks some. Among about 48,000 clones listed, about three quarters were seen once. General study findings and limits: Shared clones across patients were few; motif clustering revealed tissue-specific shared signatures.

A word on this clone: The antigen is not known. Gene names are mouse gene names. The read terminates 1 residue ahead of where the CDR3 ends, so the germline J gene completes it.

The CDR3 is made up of 16 amino acids. V was shortened by 4 bases and J by 0 bases, with 12 bases between the two germline ends. The germline CDR1 and CDR2 sequences are SNHLY and FYNGKV (reference sequence). This rearrangement joins TRBV3 to TRBJ1-4; D might be TRBD1 (5 bases). The clonotype comes from a pool of C57BL/6 mice in good health. The sequencing input was sorted cells pooled from one or two spleens. CDR3 residues: CASSWIGTVSNERLFF. The CDR3 DNA, read in part, is TGTGCCAGCAGCTGGATCGGGACGGTTTCCAACGAAAGATTATTT.